This TCR beta chain was identified in a study of blood T cell repertoires in COVID-19. Study-wide context: The United States, Italy and Spain were the sources of the acute and convalescent COVID-19 samples.

This CDR3 comprises 15 residues. The V gene end was trimmed by 1 base and the J gene end by 5 bases; junction bases not matched to a gene: 7. Germline V CDR1 and CDR2: LNHDA, SQIVND (reference sequence). Living in under 30 US areas, the participants were between roughly 18 and 89 years of age. Cohort placement rested on clinical history that participants reported themselves. Assay used: immunoSEQ multiplex PCR; TCRdb lists only in-frame clones, some missing. The sample gives roughly 140,000 clones, approximately 88% of which show up once; 0.95% to 1.5% is in the top ten. The V call is TRBV19, the J call TRBJ1-1; 7 nucleotides match TRBD1. This sequence was found in a woman in her thirties with acute COVID-19. Material for sequencing was PBMCs or T cells enriched from blood (not recorded which). CDR3 DNA sequence: TGTGCCAGTAGTATAGTATTCCAACAGGGGACTGAAGCTTTCTTT. It yields the protein CASSIVFQQGTEAFF.